Listed here are 19 T cell receptor beta chains from one sample, sequenced in a study of shared clonotypes between healthy human individuals. Repertoires were generated with immunoSEQ multiplex PCR, while TCRdb's copy carries only in-frame clones and drops some. The table includes 1 million to 1.2 million clones, about 72% detected once. What was sequenced was memory CD4+ T cells from PBMCs. Specified subset: CD45RA-negative fraction. All receptors come from a man aged 18 to 35 in good health. Some clones in this sample may be carry-over from other donors' samples.

The V call is TRBV11-2, the J call TRBJ2-7; D possibly corresponds to TRBD2 (6 bases). The V and J ends lost 6 bases and 2 bases respectively, with 14 bases between them. In germline, CDR1 is SGHAT, CDR2 FQNNGV. This CDR3 is 14 amino acids long. CDR3 protein: CASSRLGEAYEQYF. DNA of the CDR3: TGTGCCAGCAGTCGCCTCGGGGAGGCCTACGAGCAGTACTTC. The full variable domain, rest sourced from reference TRBV11-2 and TRBJ2-7, is EAGVAQSPRYKIIEKRQSVAFWCNPISGHATLYWYQQILGQGPKLLIQFQNNGVVDDSQLPKDRFSAERLKGVDSTLKIQPAKLEDSAVYLCASSRLGEAYEQYFGPGTRLTVT.

The gene calls are TRBV2 and TRBJ2-5, with D hard to call. This CDR3 spans 13 amino acids. Germline V lookup: CDR1 SNHLY, CDR2 FYNNEI. Trimming removed 8 bases from V and 2 bases from J, with 12 bases in between. The CDR3 coding sequence is TGTGCCAGCGACATACCGCAACAAGAGACCCAGTACTTC. Translating it yields CASDIPQQETQYF.

The chain is built from TRBV6-5 and TRBJ2-3, with no clear D. CDR3 size: 13 residues. Germline V gives CDR1 MNHEY, CDR2 SVGAGI. The V gene lost 6 bases and the J gene lost 3 bases, with 10 bases spanning the gap. The CDR3 DNA follows: TGTGCCAGCAGAAACACAAAAACAGATACGCAGTATTTT. Its translation is CASRNTKTDTQYF.

The gene calls are TRBV5-1 and TRBJ2-5; D is unclear. Germline-derived CDR1 and CDR2 are SGHRS and YFSETQ. CDR3 length: 11 amino acids. V lost 7 bases and J 2 bases, leaving 6 bases between the germline ends. The CDR3 coding sequence is TGCGCCAGCCGAATACAAGAGACCCAGTACTTC. Translating gives CASRIQETQYF.

This clone was detected only once. The CDR3 protein is CASSQAGGPGEQFF. CDR3 coding DNA: TGCGCCAGCAGCCAAGCGGGAGGGCCAGGTGAGCAGTTCTTC. The chain has TRBV4-1 and TRBJ2-1, with TRBD2 identical over 8 bases. V lost 1 base, J lost 9 bases, and 5 bases stayed unmatched. Germline lookup yields CDR1 MGHRA and CDR2 YSYEKL. The CDR3 has 14 residues.

The chain combines TRBV28 with TRBJ1-5, with 9 bases lining up with TRBD1. The CDR3 totals 16 residues. V gave up 5 bases and J gave up 7 bases; unmatched junction bases: 12. CDR1 is MDHEN and CDR2 is SYDVKM in the germline V gene. CDR3 nucleotide sequence: TGTGCCAGCAGTCCGACGACAGGGGGAGGTGACCAGCCCCAGCATTTT. Encoded protein: CASSPTTGGGDQPQHF.

This clone appeared many times. The chain links TRBV4-1 to TRBJ1-5, with TRBD1 identical over 7 bases. The CDR3 is 14 amino acids. The J segment lost 5 bases and the V segment lost 4 bases, leaving 5 bases of the junction unmatched. Germline V gene sequence: CDR1 MGHRA, CDR2 YSYEKL. CDR3 in amino acids: CASSRGGGYQPQHF. The CDR3 nucleotides read TGCGCCAGCAGCCGAGGAGGGGGCTATCAGCCCCAGCATTTT.

This chain joins TRBV10-1 and TRBJ2-1, with D unclear. Germline V gene lookup returns CDR1 WNHNN and CDR2 SYGVQD (reference sequence). The ends were cut back, 5 bases at V and 6 bases at J, with 11 bases in the middle. The CDR3 is 13 amino acids. CDR3 sequence (DNA): TGCGCCAGCAGTCCTTTGGCCAGCAATGAGCAGTTCTTC. Its protein is CASSPLASNEQFF.

This chain connects TRBV7-8 to TRBJ2-7; D is undetermined. Germline loops: CDR1 SGHVS, CDR2 FQNEAQ. This CDR3 is built from 13 residues. The germline V and J ends were trimmed by 5 bases and 5 bases, with 13 bases remaining between them. The CDR3 here is CASSAVFLDEQYF. The CDR3 DNA reads as TGTGCCAGCAGCGCTGTTTTTCTCGACGAGCAGTACTTC.

The V call is TRBV6-1, the J call TRBJ2-7, with D maybe TRBD1 (6 bases). Germline CDR1 reads MNHNS; CDR2 reads SASEGT. The CDR3 consists of 13 residues. Trimming shortened V by 8 bases and J by 3 bases, and 14 bases separated the two germline ends. The CDR3 loop reads CASRNDRFYEQYF. The CDR3 coding sequence is TGTGCCAGCCGCAATGACAGGTTCTACGAGCAGTACTTC.

This clone was picked up many times. The chain uses TRBV5-5 and TRBJ1-2; the D is unclear. Germline loops: CDR1 SGHKS, CDR2 YYEKEE (reference sequence). V lost 0 bases to trimming and J lost 1 base, with 10 bases between them. The CDR3 is 15 amino acids. CDR3: CASSLGPASNYGYTF. CDR3 DNA sequence: TGTGCCAGCAGCTTGGGCCCGGCGAGTAACTATGGCTACACCTTC. The variable domain in full, with the rest retrieved from reference TRBV5-5 and TRBJ1-2, is DAGVTQSPTHLIKTRGQQVTLRCSPISGHKSVSWYQQVLGQGPQFIFQYYEKEERGRGNFPDRFSARQFPNYSSELNVNALLLGDSALYLCASSLGPASNYGYTFGSGTRLTVV.

This sequence joins TRBV5-1 and TRBJ2-1, with D possibly being TRBD1 (5 bases). Between the trimmed V and J ends, which lost 0 bases and 5 bases, there was a span of 15 bases. CDR1 and CDR2 from the germline V gene are SGHRS and YFSETQ. The CDR3 has 16 amino acids. CDR3 sequence: CASSLAGRVVDNEQFF. CDR3 nucleotide sequence: TGCGCCAGCAGCTTGGCAGGCAGGGTGGTAGACAATGAGCAGTTCTTC.

Regarding this clone: A single base separates this from a much larger clone, so it may be a read error. The same CDR3 can be traced to other DNA sequences in this sample. This chain links TRBV9 with TRBJ2-5; TRBD1 agrees at 10 bases. The DNA end is a closer match to TRBJ2-7, so the J assignment may be wrong. The CDR3 sequence is 14 residues long. Germline lookup yields CDR1 SGDLS and CDR2 YYNGEE. CDR3 in DNA: TGTGCCAGCAGCGTAGGGGACAGGGGTTACGAGCAGTACTTC. Amino acid sequence: CASSVGDRGYEQYF.

This rearrangement joins TRBV11-2 to TRBJ2-1; D unresolved. The CDR3 length is 13 residues. Germline lookup yields CDR1 SGHAT and CDR2 FQNNGV. V dropped 5 bases and J dropped 9 bases, with 14 bases sitting between them. CDR3 coding DNA: TGTGCCAGCAGCCCACCAAGAGGCGGTGAGCAGTTCTTC. It encodes CASSPPRGGEQFF.

This clone was counted a few times. The J gene is TRBJ2-3, the V gene TRBV4-2; D may be TRBD1 or TRBD2 (5 bases each). Germline CDR1 and CDR2: LGHNA and YNFKEQ. The CDR3 has 15 amino acids. The V end lost 0 bases, the J end lost 2 bases, and 9 bases lay between the germline ends. In DNA form, the CDR3 reads TGTGCCAGCAGCCAAGATCCGGGGACCACAGATACGCAGTATTTT. As protein: CASSQDPGTTDTQYF.

This clone has more than one count but fewer than ten. The chain recombines TRBV2 with TRBJ1-2; possibly TRBD1 for D (6 bases). The CDR3 contains 13 residues. Germline V CDR1 and CDR2: SNHLY, FYNNEI. Deletions cut 6 bases from V and 3 bases from J, with 11 bases between. CDR3 nucleotides: TGTGCCAGCAGGGCCGAGGGGGACTATGGCTACACCTTC. As protein: CASRAEGDYGYTF. Filled out from reference TRBV2 and TRBJ1-2, the complete variable domain reads EPEVTQTPSHQVTQMGQEVILRCVPISNHLYFYWYRQILGQKVEFLVSFYNNEISEKSEIFDDQFSVERPDGSNFTLKIRSTKLEDSAMYFCASRAEGDYGYTFGSGTRLTVV.

The chain links TRBV9 to TRBJ2-6, with D possibly being TRBD1 (5 bases). This CDR3 comprises 16 residues. Germline V lookup: CDR1 SGDLS, CDR2 YYNGEE. V gave up 6 bases and J gave up 1 base, with 14 bases separating them. The CDR3 loop reads CASTPGLGSGANVLTF. The CDR3 DNA sequence: TGTGCCAGCACCCCAGGGCTGGGGTCTGGGGCCAACGTCCTGACTTTC.

The chain is built from TRBV9 and TRBJ2-3; D possibly corresponds to TRBD2 (6 bases). Germline V CDR1 and CDR2: SGDLS, YYNGEE. Deletions cut 4 bases from V and 0 bases from J, with 9 bases between. CDR3 length: 14 residues. DNA of the CDR3: TGTGCCAGCAGCTTCGGGACTAGCACAGATACGCAGTATTTT. Translated, it gives CASSFGTSTDTQYF.

CDR3 in amino acids: CASRGDRYSYEQYF. CDR3 DNA: TGTGCCAGCAGGGGGGACAGGTATTCATACGAGCAGTACTTC. The chain is built from TRBV6-1 and TRBJ2-7, with 8 positions matching TRBD1. J gave up 4 bases and V 6 bases, and 8 bases lay outside the gene matches. The CDR3 consists of 14 residues. Germline V lookup: CDR1 MNHNS, CDR2 SASEGT.